The following is a T cell receptor beta chain sequence with its context. Its target is unknown. This entry is derived from a study of T cell responses to AZD1222 COVID-19 vaccine. Notes on the study in general: Clonal diversity may have been underestimated, and the donors were mostly white British, with more females than males.

Sequenced by immunoSEQ multiplex PCR; TCRdb stores in-frame clones only, minus some. The table shows approximately 300,000 clones, with almost 95% occurring only once. The CDR3 runs to 16 residues. Trimming took 2 bases from V and 3 from J; bases not matched to a gene: 10. The sample consisted of peripheral blood, taken 28 days after the second AZD1222 dose. The source of this sequence is an adult who received the AZD1222 COVID-19 vaccine. This chain joins TRBV6-7 and TRBJ2-7, with 7 bases identical to TRBD1. TRBV6-7 is annotated as an ORF whose role is uncertain. CDR3 nucleotides: TGTGCCAGCAGTTACGTACCGAGACAGGGAGACTACGAGCAGTACTTC. This sequence encodes CASSYVPRQGDYEQYF.